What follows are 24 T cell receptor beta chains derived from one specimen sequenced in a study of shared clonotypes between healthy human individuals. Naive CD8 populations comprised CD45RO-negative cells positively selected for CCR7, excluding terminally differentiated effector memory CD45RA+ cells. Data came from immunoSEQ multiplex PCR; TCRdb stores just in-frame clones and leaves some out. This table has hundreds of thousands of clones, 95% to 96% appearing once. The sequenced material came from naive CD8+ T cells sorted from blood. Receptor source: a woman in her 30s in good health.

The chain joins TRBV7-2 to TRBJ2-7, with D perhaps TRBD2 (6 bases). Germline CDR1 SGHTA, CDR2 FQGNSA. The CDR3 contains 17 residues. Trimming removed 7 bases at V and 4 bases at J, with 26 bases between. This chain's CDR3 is CASTLNQFSGERYEQYF. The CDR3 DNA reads TGTGCCAGCACCCTAAACCAATTCTCGGGGGAGAGATACGAGCAGTACTTC. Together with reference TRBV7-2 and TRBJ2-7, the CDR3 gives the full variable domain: GAGVSQSPSNKVTEKGKDVELRCDPISGHTALYWYRQSLGQGLEFLIYFQGNSAPDKSGLPSDRFSAERTGGSVSTLTIQRTQQEDSAVYLCASTLNQFSGERYEQYFGPGTRLTVT.

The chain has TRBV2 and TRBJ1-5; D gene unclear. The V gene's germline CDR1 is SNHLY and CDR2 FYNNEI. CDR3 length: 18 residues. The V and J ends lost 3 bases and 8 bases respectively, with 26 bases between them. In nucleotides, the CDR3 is TGTGCCAGCAGTGAGACCCTATATGCGGTTGGGATTTTGGAGCCCCAGCATTTT. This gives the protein CASSETLYAVGILEPQHF.

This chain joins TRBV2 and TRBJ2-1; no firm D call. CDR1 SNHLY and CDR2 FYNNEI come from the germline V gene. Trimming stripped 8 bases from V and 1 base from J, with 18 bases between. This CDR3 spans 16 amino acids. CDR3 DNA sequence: TGTGCCAGCGTATTATCCCAGGTTCAATCCTACAATGAGCAGTTCTTC. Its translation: CASVLSQVQSYNEQFF.

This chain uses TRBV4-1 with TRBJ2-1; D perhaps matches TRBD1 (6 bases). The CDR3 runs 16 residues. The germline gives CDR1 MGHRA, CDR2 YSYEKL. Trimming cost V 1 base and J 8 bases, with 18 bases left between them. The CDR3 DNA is TGCGCCAGCAGCCAAGCGAGGGGGAGAGCGCCCCATGAGCAGTTCTTC. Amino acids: CASSQARGRAPHEQFF.

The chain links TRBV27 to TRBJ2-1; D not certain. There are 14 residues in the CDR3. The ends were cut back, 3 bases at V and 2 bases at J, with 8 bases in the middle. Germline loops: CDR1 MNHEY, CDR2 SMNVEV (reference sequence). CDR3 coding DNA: TGTGCCAGCAGTTTGGGCCCGACCTACAATGAGCAGTTCTTC. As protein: CASSLGPTYNEQFF.

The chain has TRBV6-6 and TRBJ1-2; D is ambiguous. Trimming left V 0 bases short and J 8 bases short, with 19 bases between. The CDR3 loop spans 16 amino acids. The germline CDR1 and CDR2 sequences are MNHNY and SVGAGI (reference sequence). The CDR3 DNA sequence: TGTGCCAGCAGTTACTCGCCGCGGGATTCGGGTGAAGGCTACACCTTC. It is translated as CASSYSPRDSGEGYTF.

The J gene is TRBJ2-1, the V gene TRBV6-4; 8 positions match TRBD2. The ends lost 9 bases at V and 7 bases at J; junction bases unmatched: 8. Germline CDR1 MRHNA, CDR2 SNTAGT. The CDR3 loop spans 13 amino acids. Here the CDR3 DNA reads TGTGCCAGGCCACCGGGACTAGAAAATGAGCAGTTCTTC. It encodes CARPPGLENEQFF.

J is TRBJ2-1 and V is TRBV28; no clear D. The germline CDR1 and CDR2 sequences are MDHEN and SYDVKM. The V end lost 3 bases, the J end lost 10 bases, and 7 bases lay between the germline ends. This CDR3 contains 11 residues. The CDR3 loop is CASSLAVEQFF. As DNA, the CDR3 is TGTGCCAGCAGTTTGGCGGTCGAGCAGTTCTTC.

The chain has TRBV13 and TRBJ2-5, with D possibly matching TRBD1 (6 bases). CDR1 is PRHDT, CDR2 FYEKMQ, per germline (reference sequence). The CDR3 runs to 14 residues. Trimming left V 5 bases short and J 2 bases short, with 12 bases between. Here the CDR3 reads CASSQRQAQETQYF. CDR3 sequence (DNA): TGTGCCAGCAGCCAGCGACAGGCTCAAGAGACCCAGTACTTC.

CDR3 DNA: TGCGCCAGCAGCCCCCGCTTTCTAACAGATACGCAGTATTTT. Amino acids: CASSPRFLTDTQYF. This chain links TRBV5-1 with TRBJ2-3; D call uncertain. The CDR3 runs 14 residues. Germline loops: CDR1 SGHRS, CDR2 YFSETQ. V lost 4 bases and J 3 bases, leaving 12 bases between the germline ends.

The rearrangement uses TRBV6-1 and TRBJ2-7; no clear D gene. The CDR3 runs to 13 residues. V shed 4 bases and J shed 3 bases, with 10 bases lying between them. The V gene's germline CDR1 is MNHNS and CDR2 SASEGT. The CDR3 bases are TGTGCCAGCAGTGGTGGAACCTACTACGAGCAGTACTTC. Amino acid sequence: CASSGGTYYEQYF.

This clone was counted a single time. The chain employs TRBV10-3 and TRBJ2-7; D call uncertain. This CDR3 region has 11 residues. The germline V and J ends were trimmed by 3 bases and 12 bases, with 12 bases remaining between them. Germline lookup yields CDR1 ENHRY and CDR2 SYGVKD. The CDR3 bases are TGTGCCATCAGTGATTCCGAAAAGGCGTACTTC. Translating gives CAISDSEKAYF.

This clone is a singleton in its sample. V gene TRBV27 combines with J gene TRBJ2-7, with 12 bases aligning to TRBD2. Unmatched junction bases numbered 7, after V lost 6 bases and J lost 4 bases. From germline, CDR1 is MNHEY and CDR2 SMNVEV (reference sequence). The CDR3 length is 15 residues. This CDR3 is CASSGAGTSGYEQYF. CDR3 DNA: TGTGCCAGCAGCGGAGCCGGGACTAGCGGGTACGAGCAGTACTTC.

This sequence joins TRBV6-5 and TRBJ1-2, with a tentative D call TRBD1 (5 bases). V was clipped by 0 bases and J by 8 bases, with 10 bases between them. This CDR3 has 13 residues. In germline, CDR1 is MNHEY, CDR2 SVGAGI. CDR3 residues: CASSYSLRDGYTF. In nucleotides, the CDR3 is TGTGCCAGCAGTTACTCTTTGAGGGACGGCTACACCTTC.

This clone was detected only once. The CDR3 protein is CASGPDGWDTEAFF. The CDR3 DNA reads as TGTGCTAGTGGCCCTGATGGTTGGGACACTGAAGCTTTCTTT. The chain employs TRBV12-5 and TRBJ1-1; D unresolved. CDR3 length: 14 amino acids. Germline V gene data show CDR1 as LGHNT and CDR2 as FRNRAP. Trimming removed 6 bases at V and 3 bases at J, with 14 bases between.

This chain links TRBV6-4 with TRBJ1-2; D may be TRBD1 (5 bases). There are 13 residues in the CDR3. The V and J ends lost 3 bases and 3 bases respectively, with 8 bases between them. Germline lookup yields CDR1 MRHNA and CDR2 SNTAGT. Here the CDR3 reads CASSEGVDYGYTF. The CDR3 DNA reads TGTGCCAGCAGTGAGGGGGTGGACTATGGCTACACCTTC.

The CDR3 reads CASSLGQLNTEAFF. CDR3 sequence (DNA): TGTGCCAGCAGCTTGGGACAGTTGAACACTGAAGCTTTCTTT. The chain recombines TRBV4-2 with TRBJ1-1; 7 bases are a match to TRBD1. Per germline, CDR1 LGHNA and CDR2 YNFKEQ. Unmatched junction bases numbered 3, after V lost 5 bases and J lost 0 bases. The CDR3 totals 14 residues.

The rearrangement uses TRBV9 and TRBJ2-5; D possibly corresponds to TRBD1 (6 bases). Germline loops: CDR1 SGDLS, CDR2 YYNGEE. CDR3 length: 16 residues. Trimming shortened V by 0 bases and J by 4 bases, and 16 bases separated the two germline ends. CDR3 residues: CASSVGVTGLGETQYF. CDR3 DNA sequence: TGTGCCAGCAGCGTAGGCGTCACAGGGCTGGGAGAGACCCAGTACTTC.

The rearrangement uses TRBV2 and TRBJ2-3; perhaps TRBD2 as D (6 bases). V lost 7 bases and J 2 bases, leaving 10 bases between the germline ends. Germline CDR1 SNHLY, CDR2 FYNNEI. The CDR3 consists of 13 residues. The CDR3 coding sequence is TGTGCCAGCAAAGCTAGCGCCACAGATACGCAGTATTTT. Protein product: CASKASATDTQYF.

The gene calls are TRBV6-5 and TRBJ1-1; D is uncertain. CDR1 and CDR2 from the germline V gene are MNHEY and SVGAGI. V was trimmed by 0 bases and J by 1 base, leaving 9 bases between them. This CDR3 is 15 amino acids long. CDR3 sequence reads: CASSYSRGSNTEAFF. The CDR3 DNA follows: TGTGCCAGCAGTTACTCACGAGGGTCGAACACTGAAGCTTTCTTT.

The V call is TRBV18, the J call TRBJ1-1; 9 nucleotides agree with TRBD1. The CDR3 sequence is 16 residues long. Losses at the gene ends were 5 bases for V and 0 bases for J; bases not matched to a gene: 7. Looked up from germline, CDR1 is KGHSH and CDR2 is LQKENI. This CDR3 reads CASSSNRGRMNTEAFF. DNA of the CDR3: TGTGCCAGCTCATCCAACAGGGGGCGGATGAACACTGAAGCTTTCTTT.

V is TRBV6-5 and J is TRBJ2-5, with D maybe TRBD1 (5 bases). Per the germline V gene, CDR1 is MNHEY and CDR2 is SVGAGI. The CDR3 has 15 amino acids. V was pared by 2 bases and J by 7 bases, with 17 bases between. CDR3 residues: CASSYGTGRRRTQYF. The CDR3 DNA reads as TGTGCCAGCAGTTACGGAACAGGACGTCGAAGGACCCAGTACTTC.

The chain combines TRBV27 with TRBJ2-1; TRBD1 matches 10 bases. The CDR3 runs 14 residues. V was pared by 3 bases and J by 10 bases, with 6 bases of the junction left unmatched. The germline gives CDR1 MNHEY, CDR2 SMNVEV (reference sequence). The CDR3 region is CASSLVTGGAEQFF. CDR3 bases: TGTGCCAGCAGTTTGGTGACAGGGGGCGCGGAGCAGTTCTTC.

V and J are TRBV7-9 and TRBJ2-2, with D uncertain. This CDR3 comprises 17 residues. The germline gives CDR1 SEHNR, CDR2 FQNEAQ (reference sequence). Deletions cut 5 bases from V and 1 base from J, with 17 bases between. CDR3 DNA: TGTGCCAGCAGCGAACGGAGACTGTCGGGGAACACCGGGGAGCTGTTTTTT. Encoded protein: CASSERRLSGNTGELFF.